The text below deals with one T cell receptor (beta chain). The sample comes from a study of OX40 agonist ivuxolimab in advanced cancers. Whole-study context: Recorded diagnoses for dose-escalation patients were hepatocellular carcinoma, melanoma, renal cell or head and neck cancer. Under the entry rules, prior anti-PD-1, anti-PD-L1 or anti-CTLA-4 therapy was allowed, and 40% had some.

Libraries were prepared by immunoSEQ multiplex PCR; TCRdb keeps only in-frame clonotypes and omits some of them. In the table there are some 83,000 clones, approximately 86% of which are singletons. V shed 5 bases, J shed 3 bases, and the junction held 4 bases outside the gene matches. Looked up from germline, CDR1 is SGHTA and CDR2 is FQGNSA. The CDR3 totals 14 residues. This chain connects TRBV7-2 to TRBJ1-5, with 7 nucleotides matching TRBD1. The sequence was obtained from an adult with an advanced solid tumor such as melanoma, head and neck, liver or kidney cancer. The sample consisted of CD4+ or CD8+ T cells sorted from blood, taken in a trial of the OX40 agonist ivuxolimab. The CDR3 sequence is CASSPGTANQPQHF. The CDR3 DNA sequence: TGTGCCAGCAGCCCCGGGACAGCCAATCAGCCCCAGCATTTT.